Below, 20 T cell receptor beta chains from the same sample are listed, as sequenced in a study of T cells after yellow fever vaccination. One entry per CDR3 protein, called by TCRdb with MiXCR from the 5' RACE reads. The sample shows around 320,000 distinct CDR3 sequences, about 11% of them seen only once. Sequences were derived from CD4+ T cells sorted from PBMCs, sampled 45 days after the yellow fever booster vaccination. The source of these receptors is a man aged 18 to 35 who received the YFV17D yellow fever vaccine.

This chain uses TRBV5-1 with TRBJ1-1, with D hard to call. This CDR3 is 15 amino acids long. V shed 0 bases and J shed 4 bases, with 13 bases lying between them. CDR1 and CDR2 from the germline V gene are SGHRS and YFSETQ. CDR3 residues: CASSLVWQPPTEAFF. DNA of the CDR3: TGCGCCAGCAGCTTGGTGTGGCAGCCTCCCACTGAAGCTTTCTTT.

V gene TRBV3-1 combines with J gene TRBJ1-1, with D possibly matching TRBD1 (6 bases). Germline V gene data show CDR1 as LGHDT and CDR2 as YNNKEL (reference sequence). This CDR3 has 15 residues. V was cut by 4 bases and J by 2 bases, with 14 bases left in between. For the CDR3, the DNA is TGTGCCAGCAGCCTTCTCGACAGGCCCAACACTGAAGCTTTCTTT. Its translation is CASSLLDRPNTEAFF. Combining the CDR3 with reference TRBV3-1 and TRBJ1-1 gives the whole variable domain DTAVSQTPKYLVTQMGNDKSIKCEQNLGHDTMYWYKQDSKKFLKIMFSYNNKELIINETVPNRFSPKSPDKAHLNLHINSLELGDSAVYFCASSLLDRPNTEAFFGQGTRLTVV.

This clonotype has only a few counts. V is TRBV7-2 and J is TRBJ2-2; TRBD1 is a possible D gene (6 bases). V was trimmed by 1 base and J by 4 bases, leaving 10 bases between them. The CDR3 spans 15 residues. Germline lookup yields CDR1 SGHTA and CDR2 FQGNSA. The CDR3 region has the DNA TGTGCCAGCAGCTTAGACAGGGTTGTCACCGGGGAGCTGTTTTTT. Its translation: CASSLDRVVTGELFF.

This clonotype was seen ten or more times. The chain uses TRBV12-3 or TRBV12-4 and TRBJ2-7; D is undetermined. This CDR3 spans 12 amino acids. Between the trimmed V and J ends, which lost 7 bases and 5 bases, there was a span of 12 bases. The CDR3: CASTLLGHEQYF. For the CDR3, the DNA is TGTGCCAGCACCCTCCTTGGGCACGAGCAGTACTTC.

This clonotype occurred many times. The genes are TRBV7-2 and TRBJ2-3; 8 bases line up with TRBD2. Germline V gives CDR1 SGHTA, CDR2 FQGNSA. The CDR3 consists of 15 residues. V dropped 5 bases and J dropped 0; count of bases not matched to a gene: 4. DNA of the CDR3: TGTGCCAGCAGCCGGGGGGGATCTAGCACAGATACGCAGTATTTT. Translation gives CASSRGGSSTDTQYF.

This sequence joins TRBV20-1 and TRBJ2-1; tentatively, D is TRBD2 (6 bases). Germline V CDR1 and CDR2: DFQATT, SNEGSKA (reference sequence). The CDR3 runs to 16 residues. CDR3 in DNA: TGCAGACCCGGACCTCAAGGTGGGGGGTCGGGCAATGAGCAGTTCTTC. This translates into CRPGPQGGGSGNEQFF.

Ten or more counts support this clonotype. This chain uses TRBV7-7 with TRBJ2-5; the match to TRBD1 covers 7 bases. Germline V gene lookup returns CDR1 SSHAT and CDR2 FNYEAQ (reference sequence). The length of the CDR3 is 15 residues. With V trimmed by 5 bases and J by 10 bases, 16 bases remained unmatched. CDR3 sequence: CASSRDRAPQSGQYF. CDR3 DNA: TGTGCCAGCAGCCGAGACAGGGCCCCTCAAAGCGGCCAGTACTTC.

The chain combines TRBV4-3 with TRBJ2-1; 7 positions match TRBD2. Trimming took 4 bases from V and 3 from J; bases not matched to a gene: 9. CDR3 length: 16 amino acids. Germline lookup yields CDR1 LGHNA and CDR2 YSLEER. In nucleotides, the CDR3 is TGCGCCAGCAGCCCCCTATCGCGGGGGTACTACAATGAGCAGTTCTTC. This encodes CASSPLSRGYYNEQFF.

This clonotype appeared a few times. CDR3 in DNA: TGTGCCAGCAGCTTTAGGGGCCAGTACCAAGAGACCCAGTACTTC. Its translation is CASSFRGQYQETQYF. This chain uses TRBV7-6 with TRBJ2-5, with TRBD1 as a possible D gene (5 bases). Trimming cost V 3 bases and J 0 bases, with 11 bases left between them. The CDR3 totals 15 residues. Germline CDR1 SGHVS, CDR2 FNYEAQ. Supplemented by reference TRBV7-6 and TRBJ2-5, the full variable domain reads GAGVSQSPRYKVTKRGQDVALRCDPISGHVSLYWYRQALGQGPEFLTYFNYEAQQDKSGLPNDRFSAERPEGSISTLTIQRTEQRDSAMYRCASSFRGQYQETQYFGPGTRLLVL.

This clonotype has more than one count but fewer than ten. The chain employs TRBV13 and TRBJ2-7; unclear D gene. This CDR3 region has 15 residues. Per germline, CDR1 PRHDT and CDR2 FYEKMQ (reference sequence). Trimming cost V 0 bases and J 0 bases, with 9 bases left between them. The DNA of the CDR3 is TGTGCCAGCAGCTTAGGCAGGTGGGACTCCTACGAGCAGTACTTC. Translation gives CASSLGRWDSYEQYF.

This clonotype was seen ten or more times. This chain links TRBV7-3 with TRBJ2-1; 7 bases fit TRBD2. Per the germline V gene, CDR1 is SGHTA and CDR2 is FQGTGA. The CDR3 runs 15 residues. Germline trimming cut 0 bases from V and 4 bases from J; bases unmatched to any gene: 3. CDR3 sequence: CASSLTYGGYNEQFF. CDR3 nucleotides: TGTGCCAGCAGCTTAACCTACGGGGGGTACAATGAGCAGTTCTTC.

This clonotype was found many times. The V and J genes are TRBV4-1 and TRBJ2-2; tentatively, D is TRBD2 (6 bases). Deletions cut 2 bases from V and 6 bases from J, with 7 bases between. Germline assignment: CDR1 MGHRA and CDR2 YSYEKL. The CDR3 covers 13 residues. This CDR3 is CASSQRESGELFF. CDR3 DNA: TGCGCCAGCAGCCAACGGGAGTCCGGGGAGCTGTTTTTT.

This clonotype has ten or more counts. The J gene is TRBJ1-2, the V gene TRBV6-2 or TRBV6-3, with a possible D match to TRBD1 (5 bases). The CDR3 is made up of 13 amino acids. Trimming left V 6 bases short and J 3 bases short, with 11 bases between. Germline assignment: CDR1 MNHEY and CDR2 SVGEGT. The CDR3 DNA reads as TGTGCCAGCAGCCGGGACCGCTACTATGGCTACACCTTC. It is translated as CASSRDRYYGYTF.

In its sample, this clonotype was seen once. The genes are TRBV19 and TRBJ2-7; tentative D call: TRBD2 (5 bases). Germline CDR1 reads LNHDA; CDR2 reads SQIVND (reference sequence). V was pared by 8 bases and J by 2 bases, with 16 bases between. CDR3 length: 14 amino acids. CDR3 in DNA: TGTGCCAGTTCAACTGAGGGCACGGCCTACGAGCAGTACTTC. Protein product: CASSTEGTAYEQYF.

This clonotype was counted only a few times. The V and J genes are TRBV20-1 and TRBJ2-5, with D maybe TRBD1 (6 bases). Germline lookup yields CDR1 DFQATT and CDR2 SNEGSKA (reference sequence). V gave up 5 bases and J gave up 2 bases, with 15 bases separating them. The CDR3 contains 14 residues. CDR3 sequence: CSAPGHGIQETQYF. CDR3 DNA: TGCAGTGCTCCGGGACATGGAATACAAGAGACCCAGTACTTC.

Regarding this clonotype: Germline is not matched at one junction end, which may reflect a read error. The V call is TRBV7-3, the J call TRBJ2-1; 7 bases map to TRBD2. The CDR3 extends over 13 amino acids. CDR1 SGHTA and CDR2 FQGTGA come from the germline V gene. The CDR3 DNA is TGTGCCAGCAGTCTAGCGGTCTACAGTGAGCAGTTCTTC. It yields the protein CASSLAVYSEQFF.

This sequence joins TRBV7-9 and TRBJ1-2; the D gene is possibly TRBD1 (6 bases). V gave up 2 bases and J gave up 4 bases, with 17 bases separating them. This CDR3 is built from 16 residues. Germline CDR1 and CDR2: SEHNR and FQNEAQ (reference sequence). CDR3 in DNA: TGTGCCAGCAGCTTATTCGGTGCAGGGGACGGCTATGGCTACACCTTC. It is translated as CASSLFGAGDGYGYTF.

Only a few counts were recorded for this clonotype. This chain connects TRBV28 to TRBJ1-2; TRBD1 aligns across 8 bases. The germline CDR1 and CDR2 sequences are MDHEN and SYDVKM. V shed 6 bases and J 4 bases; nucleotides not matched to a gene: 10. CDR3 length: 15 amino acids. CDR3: CASRGPGTGLYGYTF. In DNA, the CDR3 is TGTGCCAGCAGGGGCCCGGGGACAGGTCTCTATGGCTACACCTTC.

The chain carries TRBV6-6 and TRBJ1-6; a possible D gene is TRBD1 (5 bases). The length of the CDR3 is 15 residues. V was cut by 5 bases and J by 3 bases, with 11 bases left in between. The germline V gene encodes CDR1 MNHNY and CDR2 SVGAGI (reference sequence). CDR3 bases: TGTGCCAGCAGTCCAGGGTTCGTCTATAATTCACCCCTCCACTTT. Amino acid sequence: CASSPGFVYNSPLHF.

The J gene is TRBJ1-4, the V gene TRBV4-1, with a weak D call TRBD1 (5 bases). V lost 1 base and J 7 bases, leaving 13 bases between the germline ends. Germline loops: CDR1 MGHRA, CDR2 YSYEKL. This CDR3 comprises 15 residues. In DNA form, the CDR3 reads TGCGCCAGCAGCCAAGCCCGGGGACTGGTTGAAAAACTGTTTTTT. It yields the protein CASSQARGLVEKLFF.